These 18 T cell receptor beta chains originate from one sample sequenced in a study of T cells in Graves' hyperthyroidism and ophthalmopathy. TCR beta CDR3 sequences were amplified from RNA transcripts. A set of HTBI primers served as the primers for a first-round RT-PCR of the TCR CDR3. Each CDR3 protein is one row after TCRdb ran MiXCR on the multiplex PCR reads. Of roughly 580,000 distinct CDR3 sequences listed, about 15% are singletons. Sample: blood. The receptors come from a woman aged 25 to 39 with Graves' hyperthyroidism that later progressed to Graves' ophthalmopathy.

This clonotype was observed many times. The chain links TRBV10-3 to TRBJ1-6; D perhaps matches TRBD1 (5 bases). From germline, CDR1 is ENHRY and CDR2 SYGVKD. The CDR3 runs 14 residues. V was shortened by 4 bases and J by 6 bases, with 10 bases between the two germline ends. The CDR3, as DNA: TGTGCCATCAGTGCGGGGGTGCCTAATTCACCCCTCCACTTT. Its translation is CAISAGVPNSPLHF.

This clonotype was seen ten or more times. The genes are TRBV15 and TRBJ2-2; D is perhaps TRBD1 or TRBD2 (6 bases each). The CDR3 extends over 14 amino acids. V lost 5 bases and J 4 bases, leaving 11 bases between the germline ends. Looked up from germline, CDR1 is LNHNV and CDR2 is YYDKDF (reference sequence). The CDR3 region is CATSAGHLTGELFF. In DNA form, the CDR3 reads TGTGCCACCAGCGCGGGACACCTCACCGGGGAGCTGTTTTTT.

This clonotype was found a few times. This chain joins TRBV7-9 and TRBJ1-1; D is ambiguous. Between the trimmed V and J ends, which lost 3 bases and 0 bases, there was a span of 5 bases. Germline-derived CDR1 and CDR2 are SEHNR and FQNEAQ (reference sequence). CDR3 length: 13 amino acids. The CDR3 coding sequence is TGTGCCAGCAGCTTCGCAATGAACACTGAAGCTTTCTTT. It specifies CASSFAMNTEAFF.

This clonotype has at least ten counts. The chain combines TRBV6-2 or TRBV6-3 with TRBJ2-5; maybe TRBD1 (6 bases). With 5 bases removed from V and 3 bases from J, the gap between germline ends came to 13 bases. In germline, CDR1 is MNHEY, CDR2 SVGEGT. The CDR3 is made up of 14 amino acids. The CDR3 bases are TGTGCCAGCAGTGCTAGGGGGAGAGAAGAGACCCAGTACTTC. Protein sequence: CASSARGREETQYF.

This clonotype has a handful of counts. The rearrangement joins TRBV6-2 or TRBV6-3 to TRBJ1-2; a possible D gene is TRBD1 (5 bases). Germline V CDR1 and CDR2: MNHEY, SVGEGT. V lost 8 bases and J lost 4, with 14 bases in between. This CDR3 has 13 residues. CDR3 sequence (DNA): TGTGCCAGCCTCCTGGGGGGATCCTATGGCTACACCTTC. Translating gives CASLLGGSYGYTF.

This clonotype was seen at least ten times. The chain recombines TRBV27 with TRBJ1-5; possibly TRBD1 for D (5 bases). Germline V gene sequence: CDR1 MNHEY, CDR2 SMNVEV (reference sequence). Trimming took 8 bases from V and 0 from J, leaving 14 bases between them. The CDR3 is 15 residues long. The CDR3 loop is CASRGGSYSNQPQHF. The CDR3 bases are TGTGCCAGCCGGGGGGGATCCTATAGCAATCAGCCCCAGCATTTT.

The chain is built from TRBV12-3 or TRBV12-4 and TRBJ2-7; 9 bases line up with TRBD1. V was pared by 4 bases and J by 0 bases, with 7 bases of the junction left unmatched. The CDR3 length is 16 residues. The CDR3 is CASSSSPGQGSYEQYF. CDR3 nucleotide sequence: TGTGCCAGCAGTTCCTCCCCGGGACAGGGCTCCTACGAGCAGTACTTC.

In its sample, this clonotype was seen many times. The chain links TRBV3-1 to TRBJ2-7; 15 bases are a match to TRBD2. CDR1 and CDR2 (germline): LGHDT, YNNKEL (reference sequence). The V segment lost 3 bases and the J segment 4 bases; nucleotides outside the gene matches: 4. The CDR3 has 16 amino acids. The CDR3 nucleotides read TGTGCCAGCAGCCAGGATGGGACTAGCGGGAGGTACGAGCAGTACTTC. It specifies CASSQDGTSGRYEQYF.

CDR3 loop: CATATTGTGNTGELFF. The CDR3 nucleotides read TGTGCCACCGCTACCACCGGGACAGGGAACACCGGGGAGCTGTTTTTT. The V call is TRBV24-1, the J call TRBJ2-2, with TRBD1 identical over 8 bases. The CDR3 extends over 16 amino acids. In germline, CDR1 is KGHDR, CDR2 SFDVKD. V shed 9 bases, J shed 1 base, and the junction held 9 bases outside the gene matches.

This clonotype has ten or more counts. This rearrangement joins TRBV7-9 to TRBJ2-2; 11 nucleotides line up with TRBD1. Unmatched junction bases numbered 6, after V lost 5 bases and J lost 4 bases. Germline CDR1 reads SEHNR; CDR2 reads FQNEAQ (reference sequence). The CDR3 length is 16 residues. The CDR3 DNA reads as TGTGCCAGCAGCCTCAGGACAGGGGGCGGCACCGGGGAGCTGTTTTTT. Translating it yields CASSLRTGGGTGELFF.

V usage is TRBV24-1 and J usage is TRBJ2-3; D is unclear. CDR1 is KGHDR, CDR2 SFDVKD, per germline. The CDR3 has 15 residues. V was pared by 4 bases and J by 6 bases, with 16 bases between. The CDR3 sequence is CATSDPTGPGDTQYF. The CDR3 bases are TGTGCCACCAGTGACCCGACCGGTCCTGGGGATACGCAGTATTTT.

This clonotype came up a few times. The chain is built from TRBV10-3 and TRBJ1-2, with D uncertain. The germline V gene has CDR1 ENHRY and CDR2 SYGVKD. Trimming cost V 4 bases and J 3 bases, with 12 bases left between them. The CDR3 has 14 residues. The CDR3 is CAISGGSTDYGYTF. DNA for the CDR3: TGTGCCATCAGTGGAGGTAGTACGGACTATGGCTACACCTTC.

Ten or more counts support this clonotype. The V call is TRBV6-2 or TRBV6-3, the J call TRBJ2-7; D is perhaps TRBD2 (5 bases). The CDR3 totals 13 residues. CDR1 is MNHEY, CDR2 SVGEGT, per germline. Trimming stripped 7 bases from V and 5 bases from J, with 15 bases between. The CDR3 is CASTNRGWNEQYF. The CDR3 DNA reads as TGTGCCAGCACCAACCGAGGGTGGAACGAGCAGTACTTC.

This clonotype was found many times. The chain links TRBV11-3 to TRBJ2-7, with 9 bases matching TRBD2. This CDR3 comprises 16 residues. Losses at the gene ends were 5 bases for V and 6 bases for J; bases not matched to a gene: 14. Per the germline V gene, CDR1 is SGHNT and CDR2 is YENEEA. Written as DNA, the CDR3 is TGTGCCAGCAGCATCCCCGGGACTAGCATTCGTCGCGAGCAGTACTTC. This sequence encodes CASSIPGTSIRREQYF.

This clonotype was seen a few times. This chain links TRBV6-1 with TRBJ1-1, with 7 bases identical to TRBD1. The CDR3 covers 16 residues. The trim removed 6 bases at V and 0 bases at J, leaving 10 bases unmatched. CDR1 is MNHNS and CDR2 is SASEGT in the germline V gene. The CDR3 DNA follows: TGTGCCAGCAGCCCCTTAGGGGGCGCGATGAACACTGAAGCTTTCTTT. Translation gives CASSPLGGAMNTEAFF.

This chain uses TRBV28 with TRBJ2-2; a possible D gene is TRBD1 (6 bases). The CDR3 spans 15 residues. The V end lost 5 bases, the J end lost 1 base, and 11 bases lay between the germline ends. Germline loops: CDR1 MDHEN, CDR2 SYDVKM. The CDR3 DNA sequence: TGTGCCAGCAGTCCGGACAGAGGGAACACCGGGGAGCTGTTTTTT. Protein sequence: CASSPDRGNTGELFF.

This clonotype was picked up many times. The chain has TRBV3-1 and TRBJ1-2, with 7 bases aligning to TRBD1. Per the germline V gene, CDR1 is LGHDT and CDR2 is YNNKEL (reference sequence). Trimming cost V 0 bases and J 3 bases; bases outside gene matches: 7. The CDR3 runs to 16 residues. The CDR3 nucleotides read TGTGCCAGCAGCCAAGACCCGACAGGGACTGACTATGGCTACACCTTC. Its translation: CASSQDPTGTDYGYTF.

The rearrangement links TRBV30 to TRBJ2-7; 8 nucleotides line up with TRBD2. Trimming removed 0 bases from V and 6 bases from J; junction bases left unmatched: 4. Germline V gives CDR1 GTSNPN, CDR2 SVGIG (reference sequence). This CDR3 region has 13 residues. CDR3 sequence: CAWSVRAGVEQYF. The CDR3 nucleotides read TGTGCCTGGAGTGTACGAGCGGGAGTCGAGCAGTACTTC.